This record looks at one T cell receptor (beta chain) sequence and its context. PCR amplification relied on 60 Vbeta primers (plus 13 Jbeta primers). TCRdb's table, derived via immunoSEQ multiplex PCR, lists solely in-frame clones and lacks some. The profile covers 150,000 to 200,000 clones, with roughly 79% appearing a single time and about 1.3% taken by the ten largest. The sample comes from a study of cytomegalovirus exposure and HLA in healthy donors. Germline V gene lookup returns CDR1 ENHRY and CDR2 SYGVKD. The trim removed 3 bases at V and 6 bases at J, leaving 5 bases unmatched. The CDR3 loop spans 15 amino acids.

This receptor was identified in a man aged 25 to 45 in good health and CMV-seronegative. The chain carries TRBV10-3 and TRBJ1-6; 7 bases agree with TRBD1. Sequenced: PBMCs. The CDR3 nucleotides read TGTGCCATCAGTGAAAGCGACAGGGCTAATTCACCCCTCCACTTT. Its translation is CAISESDRANSPLHF.